The rows below give T cell receptor beta chains drawn from one sample of a study of Ad26.COV2.S vaccination and SARS-CoV-2 variants. Repertoires were generated with immunoSEQ multiplex PCR, while TCRdb's copy carries only in-frame clones and drops some. The table lists 300,000 to 400,000 clones, around 84% of them singletons. The input for sequencing was peripheral blood, taken in a trial of Ad26.COV2.S vaccine versus placebo. These receptors were obtained from a person between 18 and 60 years old who received the Ad26.COV2.S COVID-19 vaccine or a placebo. The CDR3 runs from the conserved cysteine through the conserved F or W. The D gene is left open where the match is weak. Clone size is stated in some rows and not others, as once, few, many or a class when expanded.

V,D,J,size,CDR3,DNA
TRBV27,.,TRBJ2-2,.,CASRQGGGGGGVFGELFF,TGTGCCAGCAGGCAAGGGGGAGGAGGGGGCGGGGTGTTCGGGGAGCTGTTTTTT
TRBV9,TRBD1,TRBJ1-5,few,CASSPGTGPMSQPQHF,TGTGCCAGCAGCCCCGGGACAGGGCCCATGAGTCAGCCCCAGCATTTT
TRBV7-2,TRBD1,TRBJ1-1,.,CASSIAGTGSTEAFF,TGTGCCAGCAGCATCGCCGGGACAGGTTCCACTGAAGCTTTCTTT
TRBV28,TRBD2,TRBJ2-5,.,CASRHREVVETQYF,TGTGCCAGCAGACACCGGGAGGTGGTTGAGACCCAGTACTTC
TRBV9,TRBD2,TRBJ2-5,.,CASSVGLAGGPETQYF,TGTGCCAGCAGCGTCGGTCTAGCGGGGGGGCCAGAGACCCAGTACTTC
TRBV7-2,.,TRBJ2-3,.,CASSLALRGATDTQYF,TGTGCCAGCAGCTTAGCTTTGCGGGGTGCCACAGATACGCAGTATTTT
TRBV30,.,TRBJ1-4,many,CAWEQDTNEKLFF,TGTGCCTGGGAACAGGATACTAATGAAAAACTGTTTTTT
TRBV7-2,.,TRBJ2-2,.,CASSLVFRNTGELFF,TGTGCCAGCAGCTTAGTGTTCCGGAACACCGGGGAGCTGTTTTTT
TRBV5-4,.,TRBJ2-3,.,CASSSQWGGTDTQYF,TGTGCCAGCAGCTCGCAGTGGGGGGGCACAGATACGCAGTATTTT
TRBV5-1,.,TRBJ1-4,.,CASSLARGNEKLFF,TGCGCCAGCAGCTTGGCTAGGGGGAATGAAAAACTGTTTTTT
TRBV5-1,TRBD1,TRBJ2-7,.,CASTRAGTGFYEQYF,TGCGCCAGCACCCGGGCGGGGACAGGGTTTTACGAGCAGTACTTC
TRBV9,.,TRBJ2-2,few,CASSVVAGEGSPYTGELFF,TGTGCCAGCAGCGTAGTGGCTGGAGAAGGTTCACCCTACACCGGGGAGCTGTTTTTT
TRBV4-1,TRBD1,TRBJ2-7,many,CASSQQIQGGEQYF,TGCGCCAGCAGCCAGCAAATACAGGGGGGCGAGCAGTACTTC
TRBV4-3,TRBD2,TRBJ2-1,.,CASSQGSGSGGFILWNEQFF,TGCGCCAGCAGCCAAGGAAGCGGTAGCGGGGGGTTTATACTTTGGAATGAGCAGTTCTTC
TRBV7-6,.,TRBJ1-4,.,CASSSPRGRLFF,TGTGCCAGCAGTTCTCCCCGGGGTCGACTGTTTTTT
TRBV6-6,.,TRBJ1-2,.,CASTRTVDNYGYTF,TGTGCCAGCACCCGGACAGTGGATAACTATGGCTACACCTTC
TRBV28,TRBD1,TRBJ2-3,.,CASSLTGSTDTQYF,TGTGCCAGCAGTTTGACAGGGAGCACAGATACGCAGTATTTT
TRBV3-1/TRBV3-2,TRBD1,TRBJ1-1,.,CASRRGLGTEAFF,TGTGCCAGCAGAAGGGGGCTCGGTACTGAAGCTTTCTTT
TRBV13,TRBD1,TRBJ2-3,once,CASSPRDRGSGTQYF,TGTGCCAGCAGCCCCCGGGACAGGGGTTCTGGTACGCAGTATTTT
TRBV7-8,.,TRBJ1-4,.,CASRSWWEGEKLFF,TGTGCCAGCAGGAGTTGGTGGGAAGGTGAAAAACTGTTTTTT
TRBV7-9,TRBD1,TRBJ2-3,once,CASSRWADRGLSTDTQYF,TGTGCCAGCAGCCGTTGGGCCGACAGGGGACTGAGCACAGATACGCAGTATTTT
TRBV6-2/TRBV6-3,TRBD2,TRBJ2-7,.,CASSYRRGVSYEQYF,TGTGCCAGCAGTTACAGGCGGGGGGTCTCCTACGAGCAGTACTTC
TRBV2,.,TRBJ2-3,.,CASSESADTQYF,TGTGCCAGCAGTGAATCTGCAGATACGCAGTATTTT
TRBV19,TRBD1,TRBJ2-5,.,CASSKIGEGQGIGETQYF,TGTGCCAGTAGTAAAATTGGGGAGGGACAGGGCATCGGAGAGACCCAGTACTTC
TRBV5-6,TRBD1,TRBJ2-5,few,CASSSHRQGSYGETQYF,TGTGCCAGCAGCTCGCACCGACAGGGCTCGTATGGGGAGACCCAGTACTTC
TRBV6-5,.,TRBJ1-2,.,CASSRDGGYTF,TGTGCCAGCAGTCGGGACGGAGGCTACACCTTC
TRBV7-6,.,TRBJ2-7,.,CASSFLQGPAAYEQYF,TGTGCCAGCAGCTTTCTACAGGGACCAGCGGCCTACGAGCAGTACTTC
TRBV7-9,.,TRBJ1-2,.,CASSFRGGLGKDGYTF,TGTGCCAGCAGTTTTCGAGGCGGCTTGGGCAAGGATGGCTACACCTTC
TRBV28,TRBD1,TRBJ1-5,.,CASSWGQGINQPQHF,TGTGCCAGCAGTTGGGGACAGGGTATCAATCAGCCCCAGCATTTT
TRBV6-5,.,TRBJ2-1,.,CASSYSIGSYNEQFF,TGTGCCAGCAGTTACTCGATCGGCAGTTACAATGAGCAGTTCTTC
TRBV10-3,.,TRBJ2-7,.,CAISERPTSSYEQYF,TGTGCCATCAGTGAGCGACCCACGAGCTCCTACGAGCAGTACTTC
TRBV18,TRBD2,TRBJ2-7,.,CASSPPSIGLRGEQYF,TGTGCCAGCTCACCACCGTCGATAGGTTTGCGGGGGGAGCAGTACTTC
TRBV15,.,TRBJ1-6,.,CATSSDSNSPLHF,TGTGCCACCAGCAGCGACAGCAATTCACCCCTCCACTTT
TRBV5-4,.,TRBJ2-3,.,CASSLPGDTQYF,TGTGCCAGCAGCTTGCCGGGGGATACGCAGTATTTT
TRBV27,TRBD2,TRBJ2-5,.,CASSSAPGGEETQYF,TGTGCCAGCAGTTCCGCACCCGGGGGGGAAGAGACCCAGTACTTC
TRBV10-3,.,TRBJ1-6,.,CAISERTMGSPLHF,TGTGCCATCAGCGAAAGAACCATGGGTTCACCCCTCCACTTT
TRBV7-8,.,TRBJ1-5,few,CASSYIEDQPQHF,TGTGCCAGCAGCTACATAGAGGATCAGCCCCAGCATTTT
TRBV5-6,.,TRBJ2-3,.,CASSLRVADTQYF,TGTGCCAGCAGCTTGAGGGTGGCAGATACGCAGTATTTT
TRBV5-1,.,TRBJ1-4,.,CASSLSGAGNEKLFF,TGCGCCAGCAGCCTCTCGGGGGCCGGCAATGAAAAACTGTTTTTT